This T cell receptor (beta chain) was observed in a study of T-cell memory formation after mild COVID-19. V lost 4 bases, J lost 8 bases, and 16 bases stayed unmatched. This CDR3 spans 16 amino acids. Germline CDR1 and CDR2: ENHRY and SYGVKD. Study conclusions and caveats: In pre-infection memory, a portion of responding clones appeared, which suggested that cross-reactive memory joined. Contracting clones localized mainly to CM and EM when CD4+ and mainly to EMRA when CD8+. There was a balanced CD4/CD8 profile in clones contracting day 15 to 85, and later expanders leaned CD4+.

A 5'RACE reaction primed in the constant segment made cDNA libraries of TCR alpha and TCR beta, and these carried sample barcodes and UMIs. TCRdb passed the 5' RACE reads through MiXCR, listing each CDR3 protein once. The repertoire holds about 130,000 distinct CDR3 sequences, with about a sixth as singletons. As for this clonotype: The antigen is unknown.

The TCR originated in a man younger than 35 who had mild COVID-19 (a few samples of this study predate the infection). Cell type and time point are not known. Source material: PBMCs or a T cell subset sorted from them (not recorded which). The rearrangement links TRBV10-3 to TRBJ1-1; 7 bases are shared with TRBD1. The CDR3 DNA is TGTGCCATCAGTGCACCCGGGACAGTCATGATTTCAGAAGCTTTCTTT. Protein sequence: CAISAPGTVMISEAFF.